The clone carrying this TCR beta chain has a handful of counts. The source of the sample is a study of T-cell reconstitution after alpha-beta-depleted transplantation in children. This sample's TCRbeta library carried unique molecular identifier barcodes. TCRdb reanalysed the PCR reads using MiXCR and keeps one entry per CDR3 protein. The top ten clones hold less than 4.5% of a sample with about 610,000 distinct CDR3 sequences, 10% of them seen once. Germline loops: CDR1 MNHEY, CDR2 SVGAGI. There are 15 residues in the CDR3. The V and J ends lost 0 bases and 8 bases respectively, with 13 bases between them.

Sequenced material: PBMCs from the stem cell graft donor, taken from the stem cell graft. The source of this sequence is a human donor who donated a stem cell graft to a child with acute myeloid leukemia. The V call is TRBV6-5, the J call TRBJ1-4; D remains unclear. The CDR3 DNA is TGTGCCAGCAGTTACTCAAGCCCGGGCGTGGAAAAACTGTTTTTT. It encodes CASSYSSPGVEKLFF.